Listed below are T cell receptor beta chains from one sample, sequenced in a study of cytotoxic CD8 clonotypes in ibrutinib-treated CLL. Only in-frame clones appear in the TCRdb table, and some are missing; sequencing was by immunoSEQ multiplex PCR. This sample has around 27,000 clones, with about two thirds found just once. The specimen was PBMCs, collected at disease progression, from a patient treated with ibrutinib. These receptors came from a human donor with chronic lymphocytic leukemia. Each CDR3 is given with its conserved first and last residue. The D gene is left open where the match is weak. Not every row has a clone size; where given, it reads once, few, many or a size class.

NA	NA	TRBV27	TRBJ1-4	CASGHTRGEANEKLFF	TGTGCCAGCGGCCACACTCGGGGGGAGGCTAATGAAAAACTGTTTTTT
NA	NA	TRBV27	TRBJ1-2	CASGTGFPGYTF	TGTGCCTCCGGGACGGGGTTTCCTGGCTACACCTTC
NA	TRBD2	TRBV29-1	TRBJ2-5	CSVSSGGKETQYF	TGCAGCGTTAGTAGCGGGGGCAAGGAGACCCAGTACTTC
NA	TRBD2	TRBV11-2	TRBJ2-5	CASSFGLAGQETQYF	TGTGCCAGCAGCTTTGGGCTAGCGGGGCAAGAGACCCAGTACTTC
few	NA	TRBV12-2	TRBJ1-4	CASRLDRGHEKLFF	TGTGCAAGTCGCCTCGACAGGGGCCATGAAAAACTGTTTTTT
NA	NA	TRBV9	TRBJ2-5	CASSVGIGSPRETQYF	TGTGCCAGCAGCGTAGGTATTGGGAGCCCTCGAGAGACCCAGTACTTC
NA	NA	TRBV27	TRBJ1-4	CASSLTPRVGANEKLFF	TGTGCCAGCAGTTTAACTCCGAGGGTCGGAGCTAATGAAAAACTGTTTTTT
NA	NA	TRBV7-9	TRBJ1-5	CASSLDSNQPQHF	TGTGCCAGCAGCCTTGATAGCAATCAGCCCCAGCATTTT
NA	NA	TRBV6-4	TRBJ2-2	CASSVRSGTNTGELFF	TGTGCCAGCAGTGTACGATCAGGGACGAACACCGGGGAGCTGTTTTTT
NA	TRBD1	TRBV29-1	TRBJ1-2	CSVETNRRDSYGYTF	TGCAGCGTTGAAACGAACCGCCGGGACAGCTATGGCTACACCTTC
NA	NA	TRBV7-9	TRBJ2-7	CASSSGVGPRQYF	TGTGCCAGCAGCTCCGGGGTGGGGCCTCGGCAGTACTTC
NA	NA	TRBV14	TRBJ1-4	CASSRGTAEKLFF	TGTGCCAGCAGCCGTGGGACCGCTGAAAAACTGTTTTTT
NA	NA	TRBV4-1	TRBJ1-3	CASSLLAGRLSENTIYF	TGCGCCAGCAGCCTCTTAGCAGGGAGGCTCTCAGAGAACACCATATATTTT
NA	NA	TRBV6-5	TRBJ1-2	CASSYSTASDGYTF	TGTGCCAGCAGTTACTCGACAGCGAGTGACGGCTACACCTTC
NA	NA	TRBV2	TRBJ1-1	CASSDSRGGTEAFF	TGTGCCAGCAGTGATTCCCGGGGGGGCACTGAAGCTTTCTTT
few	NA	TRBV6-1	TRBJ1-1	CASRQTGRTEAFF	TGTGCCAGCAGGCAAACAGGGAGAACTGAAGCTTTCTTT
NA	NA	TRBV7-9	TRBJ2-7	CASSLSTSADEQYF	TGTGCCAGCAGCCTGAGTACTTCCGCCGACGAGCAGTACTTC
NA	NA	TRBV27	TRBJ1-5	CASSLYSGQPQHF	TGTGCCAGCAGTTTATACAGTGGTCAGCCCCAGCATTTT
many	NA	TRBV7-9	TRBJ2-5	CASSPGLGSETQYF	TGTGCCAGCAGCCCGGGACTGGGGTCAGAGACCCAGTACTTC
NA	NA	TRBV7-7	TRBJ2-2	CASSLGGANTGELFF	TGTGCCAGCAGCTTAGGGGGGGCGAACACCGGGGAGCTGTTTTTT
few	NA	TRBV6-5	TRBJ1-6	CASSRLYSPLHF	TGTGCCAGCAGCCGTCTATATTCACCCCTCCACTTT
NA	NA	TRBV27	TRBJ1-1	CASSLEHRNTEAFF	TGTGCCAGCAGTTTAGAACATCGGAACACTGAAGCTTTCTTT
NA	NA	TRBV4-3	TRBJ1-1	CASTPGSRGTEAFF	TGCGCCAGCACCCCGGGATCACGGGGCACTGAAGCTTTCTTT
NA	TRBD1	TRBV7-9	TRBJ1-4	CASSQGQAPNEKLFF	TGTGCCAGCAGTCAAGGACAGGCTCCTAATGAAAAACTGTTTTTT
few	NA	TRBV15	TRBJ2-7	CATSRAEQGREQYF	TGTGCCACCAGCAGAGCCGAACAGGGAAGGGAGCAGTACTTC
few	NA	TRBV7-9	TRBJ1-4	CASSLATGEKLFF	TGTGCCAGCAGCTTAGCTACCGGTGAAAAACTGTTTTTT
few	NA	TRBV29-1	TRBJ2-5	CSVEGGPGETQYF	TGCAGCGTTGAGGGGGGCCCCGGAGAGACCCAGTACTTC
NA	NA	TRBV19	TRBJ1-5	CASSSPGRQPQHF	TGTGCCAGTAGTTCTCCCGGGCGGCAGCCCCAGCATTTT
few	NA	TRBV4-2	TRBJ2-7	CASSPQGREQYF	TGTGCCAGCAGCCCTCAGGGCCGCGAGCAGTACTTC
NA	NA	TRBV15	TRBJ1-2	CATSRDPRGNYGYTF	TGTGCCACCAGCAGAGATCCCCGGGGTAACTATGGCTACACCTTC
medium-sized	NA	TRBV5-4	TRBJ2-2	CASSLVGSTGELFF	TGTGCCAGCAGCTTGGTTGGGAGCACCGGGGAGCTGTTTTTT
NA	NA	TRBV10-2	TRBJ1-5	CASSRAGEDQPQHF	TGCGCCAGCTCTAGGGCAGGGGAAGATCAGCCCCAGCATTTT
NA	NA	TRBV6-5	TRBJ1-2	CASLDRSLRGGYTF	TGTGCCAGCCTCGACAGGTCTCTTAGAGGGGGCTACACCTTC
NA	TRBD2	TRBV6-1	TRBJ2-2	CASSEARASGANTGELFF	TGTGCCAGCAGTGAAGCGCGGGCTAGCGGGGCGAACACCGGGGAGCTGTTTTTT
NA	NA	TRBV7-8	TRBJ2-1	CASSLGASTYNEQFF	TGTGCCAGCAGCTTAGGAGCCAGTACCTACAATGAGCAGTTCTTC
NA	NA	TRBV7-3	TRBJ1-6	CASSLTGLDSPLHF	TGTGCCAGCAGCTTAACGGGGCTGGATTCACCCCTCCACTTT
few	TRBD1	TRBV29-1	TRBJ2-3	CSVPTGATTDTQYF	TGCAGCGTCCCGACAGGGGCCACCACAGATACGCAGTATTTT